These 26 T cell receptor beta chains were all obtained from the same sample, sequenced in a study of control samples from healthy donors and cancer patients. Clones were read by immunoSEQ multiplex PCR, and TCRdb kept only the in-frame ones, dropping some. The top ten clones hold approximately 20% of a sample with around 100,000 clones, approximately 84% of them seen once. The specimen was blood. These receptors were obtained from a woman aged 45-65 years in good health.

The chain combines TRBV5-8 with TRBJ2-5; D ambiguous. V shed 1 base and J shed 5 bases, with 12 bases lying between them. Germline V gene lookup returns CDR1 SGHTS and CDR2 YDEGEE. The CDR3 loop spans 14 amino acids. CDR3 in amino acids: CASSLPRLGETQYF. The CDR3 DNA reads as TGTGCCAGCAGCTTGCCCCGGCTAGGCGAGACCCAGTACTTC.

V and J are TRBV3-1 (or the pseudogene TRBV3-2) and TRBJ1-1, with D unclear. Germline loops: CDR1 LGHDT, CDR2 YNNKEL (reference sequence). There are 14 residues in the CDR3. The germline V and J ends were trimmed by 5 bases and 1 base, with 11 bases remaining between them. CDR3: CASSKGQPNTEAFF. The DNA of the CDR3 is TGTGCCAGCAGCAAGGGCCAGCCGAACACTGAAGCTTTCTTT.

The chain couples TRBV6-1 to TRBJ2-1, with 10 bases fitting TRBD2. CDR1 and CDR2 from the germline V gene are MNHNS and SASEGT. The CDR3 loop spans 16 amino acids. The V gene end was trimmed by 0 bases and the J gene end by 11 bases; junction bases not matched to a gene: 10. The CDR3 protein is CASSEALSSGRSKQFF. In DNA form, the CDR3 reads TGTGCCAGCAGTGAAGCCCTCTCTAGCGGGAGAAGTAAGCAGTTCTTC.

The chain couples TRBV6-5 to TRBJ2-3; TRBD1 matches 7 bases. J was trimmed by 1 base and V by 5 bases; bases with no gene match: 6. Per germline, CDR1 MNHEY and CDR2 SVGAGI. The CDR3 runs 15 residues. The CDR3 nucleotides are TGTGCCAGCAGTCAGGCCGGGACAGGCACAGATACGCAGTATTTT. Its protein is CASSQAGTGTDTQYF.

J is TRBJ1-6 and V is TRBV25-1; D is undetermined. The V end was cut by 8 bases, the J end by 9 bases, with 11 bases between. This CDR3 has 12 amino acids. Per germline, CDR1 MGHDK and CDR2 SYGVNS. The CDR3 reads CASSISISPLHF. The CDR3 bases are TGTGCCAGCTCGATAAGCATTTCACCCCTCCACTTT.

The chain joins TRBV7-7 to TRBJ2-1, with D possibly TRBD2 on 6 matching bases. The germline CDR1 and CDR2 sequences are SSHAT and FNYEAQ (reference sequence). This CDR3 comprises 13 residues. V lost 4 bases, J lost 8 bases, and 12 bases lay in between. This chain's CDR3 is CASSSGSWDEQFF. CDR3 bases: TGTGCCAGCAGCTCCGGGAGCTGGGATGAGCAGTTCTTC. Filled out from reference TRBV7-7 and TRBJ2-1, the complete variable domain reads GAGVSQSPRYKVTKRGQDVTLRCDPISSHATLYWYQQALGQGPEFLTYFNYEAQPDKSGLPSDRFSAERPEGSISTLTIQRTEQRDSAMYRCASSSGSWDEQFFGPGTRLTVL.

The chain employs TRBV5-6 and TRBJ2-2; no definite D call. This CDR3 has 18 amino acids. The V end was cut by 3 bases, the J end by 3 bases, with 21 bases between. CDR1 and CDR2 from the germline V gene are SGHDT and YYEEEE. In DNA, the CDR3 is TGTGCCAGCAGCTCCGCTGGGGTTCGTGGGGTCCACACCGGGGAGCTGTTTTTT. Its protein product is CASSSAGVRGVHTGELFF.

This clone is a singleton in its sample. The CDR3 loop is CASTEGQGRGYTF. For the CDR3, the DNA is TGTGCCAGTACCGAGGGACAGGGTAGAGGCTACACCTTC. The rearrangement uses TRBV19 and TRBJ1-2, with 9 bases fitting TRBD1. The germline V gene encodes CDR1 LNHDA and CDR2 SQIVND (reference sequence). The CDR3 totals 13 residues. Trimming cost V 7 bases and J 8 bases; bases outside gene matches: 8.

The rearrangement links TRBV7-9 to TRBJ2-7; a weak D match, TRBD1 (6 bases). V shed 6 bases and J shed 5 bases, with 14 bases lying between them. Germline V gene lookup returns CDR1 SEHNR and CDR2 FQNEAQ (reference sequence). The CDR3 totals 13 residues. DNA for the CDR3: TGTGCCAGCAGGCTCTCGGACAGTAACGAGCAGTACGTC. Its protein product is CASRLSDSNEQYV.

This clone was seen just once. This chain links TRBV30 with TRBJ2-5; D gene uncertain. Trimming cost V 2 bases and J 2 bases, with 15 bases left between them. Germline lookup yields CDR1 GTSNPN and CDR2 SVGIG (reference sequence). The CDR3 runs 15 residues. The CDR3 DNA sequence: TGTGCCTGGAGTCTTGTTGTGGGTAAACAAGAGACCCAGTACTTC. As protein: CAWSLVVGKQETQYF.

The chain links TRBV5-8 to TRBJ1-2; maybe TRBD1 (5 bases). V was cut by 4 bases and J by 8 bases, with 12 bases left in between. CDR3 length equals 12 residues. Germline CDR1 is SGHTS and CDR2 is YDEGEE. The CDR3 region is CASSPGTGGYTF. DNA of the CDR3: TGTGCCAGCAGCCCCGGGACGGGGGGCTACACCTTC.

This chain connects TRBV7-3 to TRBJ2-2; D perhaps matches TRBD2 (6 bases). The germline V and J ends were trimmed by 2 bases and 2 bases, with 12 bases remaining between them. This CDR3 contains 16 residues. The germline V gene encodes CDR1 SGHTA and CDR2 FQGTGA. CDR3 in amino acids: CASSLGDFLNTGELFF. CDR3 sequence (DNA): TGTGCCAGCAGCTTAGGGGACTTCTTAAACACCGGGGAGCTGTTTTTT. The whole variable domain, remainder taken from reference TRBV7-3 and TRBJ2-2, is GAGVSQTPSNKVTEKGKYVELRCDPISGHTALYWYRQSLGQGPEFLIYFQGTGAADDSGLPNDRFFAVRPEGSVSTLKIQRTERGDSAVYLCASSLGDFLNTGELFFGEGSRLTVL.

This clone was recorded a few times. V and J are TRBV7-9 and TRBJ1-2, with TRBD1 matching 7 bases. This CDR3 is built from 15 residues. Trimming cost V 2 bases and J 5 bases; bases outside gene matches: 8. Germline CDR1 and CDR2: SEHNR and FQNEAQ (reference sequence). The CDR3 DNA sequence: TGTGCCAGCAGCTTAAGGCAGGGGGGATTTTATGGCTACACCTTC. This sequence encodes CASSLRQGGFYGYTF.

V usage is TRBV30 and J usage is TRBJ2-2; maybe TRBD1 (6 bases). CDR1 is GTSNPN and CDR2 is SVGIG in the germline V gene (reference sequence). Trimming stripped 4 bases from V and 0 bases from J, with 9 bases between. The CDR3 contains 14 residues. The CDR3 sequence is CAWKDSSNTGELFF. The CDR3, as DNA: TGTGCCTGGAAGGACAGCTCGAACACCGGGGAGCTGTTTTTT.

CDR3 protein: CASSGQGAFLGYTF. CDR3 coding DNA: TGTGCCAGCAGCGGACAGGGGGCGTTTCTTGGCTACACCTTC. The chain links TRBV6-5 to TRBJ1-2, with 11 bases identical to TRBD1. Unmatched junction bases numbered 7, after V lost 6 bases and J lost 7 bases. The CDR3 has 14 residues. Germline V gene sequence: CDR1 MNHEY, CDR2 SVGAGI.

V gene TRBV5-6 combines with J gene TRBJ1-1; TRBD1 might be the D (6 bases). Trimming removed 1 base at V and 0 bases at J, with 10 bases between. CDR1 and CDR2 (germline): SGHDT, YYEEEE. CDR3 length equals 15 residues. The CDR3 bases are TGTGCCAGCAGCTTGTCAGGGGAAGTGAACACTGAAGCTTTCTTT. Translated, it gives CASSLSGEVNTEAFF.

In this sample, this clone turned up once. CDR3 amino acids: CAWSFWTGMNTEAFF. The CDR3 DNA reads as TGTGCCTGGAGTTTTTGGACAGGGATGAACACTGAAGCTTTCTTT. The chain is built from TRBV30 and TRBJ1-1, with TRBD1 matching 8 bases. After removal of 2 bases from V and 0 bases from J, the junction contained 5 bases not matched to a gene. This CDR3 comprises 15 residues. Per germline, CDR1 GTSNPN and CDR2 SVGIG (reference sequence).

The chain links TRBV24-1 to TRBJ2-1, with D perhaps TRBD2 (6 bases). Looked up from germline, CDR1 is KGHDR and CDR2 is SFDVKD. With 0 bases removed from V and 3 bases from J, the gap between germline ends came to 17 bases. The CDR3 totals 18 residues. The CDR3 is CATSDLTPLGGDYNEQFF. The CDR3 bases are TGTGCCACCAGTGATTTGACCCCCCTGGGGGGAGACTACAATGAGCAGTTCTTC.

The rearrangement uses TRBV6-5 and TRBJ2-7, with a weak D call TRBD1 (5 bases). V was shortened by 8 bases and J by 3 bases, with 14 bases between the two germline ends. Germline lookup yields CDR1 MNHEY and CDR2 SVGAGI. This CDR3 spans 13 amino acids. The CDR3: CASGATPYYEQYF. CDR3 DNA: TGTGCCAGCGGGGCGACACCCTACTACGAGCAGTACTTC.

This clone was observed a handful of times. J is TRBJ2-5 and V is TRBV2; the D is unclear. The CDR3 covers 14 residues. V lost 4 bases and J lost 5, with 14 bases in between. Germline V gene data show CDR1 as SNHLY and CDR2 as FYNNEI. DNA of the CDR3: TGTGCCAGCAGTGCCCAAGTCGGATTGGAGACCCAGTACTTC. Protein sequence: CASSAQVGLETQYF. The full variable domain, with the rest looked up from reference TRBV2 and TRBJ2-5, is EPEVTQTPSHQVTQMGQEVILRCVPISNHLYFYWYRQILGQKVEFLVSFYNNEISEKSEIFDDQFSVERPDGSNFTLKIRSTKLEDSAMYFCASSAQVGLETQYFGPGTRLLVL.

The rearrangement links TRBV6-5 to TRBJ1-2, with D tentatively TRBD1 (6 bases). The CDR3 covers 15 residues. Trimming took 0 bases from V and 7 from J, leaving 15 bases between them. The germline CDR1 and CDR2 sequences are MNHEY and SVGAGI. The CDR3 here is CASSYSWGQGLGYTF. The CDR3 DNA follows: TGTGCCAGCAGTTACTCATGGGGTCAGGGGCTTGGCTACACCTTC.

This clone has only one observation. This chain links TRBV5-4 with TRBJ1-1; no firm D call. V lost 0 bases and J 11 bases, leaving 17 bases between the germline ends. Germline V gives CDR1 SGHNT, CDR2 YYREEE (reference sequence). There are 14 residues in the CDR3. The CDR3 bases are TGTGCCAGCAGCTTGGCCGGATGGAAGAGGAGGGCTTTCTTT. Translated, it gives CASSLAGWKRRAFF.

The chain recombines TRBV4-1 with TRBJ2-1; D is unresolved. The CDR3 sequence is 16 residues long. V dropped 4 bases and J dropped 4 bases, with 17 bases sitting between them. The germline V gene encodes CDR1 MGHRA and CDR2 YSYEKL. CDR3 amino acids: CASSLRTESLYNEQFF. CDR3 coding DNA: TGCGCCAGCAGCCTCCGGACGGAAAGTTTATACAATGAGCAGTTCTTC.

The V gene is TRBV6-1, the J gene TRBJ2-3; D not resolved. Germline lookup yields CDR1 MNHNS and CDR2 SASEGT. The CDR3 covers 13 residues. Trimming took 2 bases from V and 5 from J, leaving 8 bases between them. CDR3: CASSEPIEDTQYF. The CDR3 DNA sequence: TGTGCCAGCAGTGAACCTATAGAAGATACGCAGTATTTT.

The chain uses TRBV27 and TRBJ1-4; D unclear. V gave up 2 bases and J gave up 7 bases, with 14 bases separating them. Germline V gene sequence: CDR1 MNHEY, CDR2 SMNVEV (reference sequence). This CDR3 is 15 amino acids long. The DNA for the CDR3 is TGTGCCAGCAGTTTAACAGACCTAAAGGGTGAAAAACTGTTTTTT. It is translated as CASSLTDLKGEKLFF.

This clone was counted only a few times. The V and J genes are TRBV5-8 and TRBJ2-7; no firm D call. V was clipped by 4 bases and J by 0 bases, with 2 bases between them. Germline V CDR1 and CDR2: SGHTS, YDEGEE. This CDR3 contains 11 residues. CDR3 in DNA: TGTGCCAGCAGCATCTCCTACGAGCAGTACGTC. The encoded protein is CASSISYEQYV.